Below are 8 T cell receptor beta chains sequenced from a single sample in a study of shared clonotypes between healthy human individuals. Some clones are missing from TCRdb's copy, which holds only in-frame ones; the method was immunoSEQ multiplex PCR. The table lists about 100,000 clones, approximately 51% of them singletons. Sequenced: PBMCs. The receptors originated from a woman aged 40 to 50 in good health. Some clones in this sample may be carry-over from other donors' samples.

The chain joins TRBV30 to TRBJ1-6; D may be TRBD1 (5 bases). The ends were cut back, 3 bases at V and 5 bases at J, with 14 bases in the middle. The germline gives CDR1 GTSNPN, CDR2 SVGIG (reference sequence). There are 15 residues in the CDR3. CDR3: CAWSPRGVNNSPLHF. CDR3 sequence (DNA): TGTGCCTGGAGCCCAAGAGGGGTCAATAATTCACCCCTCCACTTT.

The chain employs TRBV7-3 and TRBJ2-2; D ambiguous. Trimming left V 2 bases short and J 0 bases short, with 10 bases between. The CDR3 has 16 amino acids. Germline V gene data show CDR1 as SGHTA and CDR2 as FQGTGA. The CDR3 protein is CASSLWPGANTGELFF. CDR3 coding DNA: TGTGCCAGCAGCTTATGGCCTGGCGCGAACACCGGGGAGCTGTTTTTT.

Turning to this clone: With only one base between it and a far larger clone, this is likely a read error. V is TRBV11-2 and J is TRBJ2-3; the match to TRBD2 covers 7 bases. The CDR3 is made up of 15 amino acids. Trimming at V came to 3 bases and at J to 4 bases, leaving 7 bases not matched to a gene. Germline V gives CDR1 SGHAT, CDR2 FQNNGV. The CDR3 protein is CASSFWGGPPDTQYF. CDR3 nucleotides: TGTGCCAGCAGCTTTTGGGGGGGTCCTCCAGATACGCAGTATTTT.

This chain links TRBV7-8 with TRBJ1-5; D call uncertain. The CDR3 covers 14 residues. The V gene lost 4 bases and the J gene lost 4 bases, with 11 bases spanning the gap. Germline values: CDR1 SGHVS, CDR2 FQNEAQ. The CDR3 here is CASSSQALNQPQHF. CDR3 bases: TGTGCCAGCAGCTCCCAGGCACTTAATCAGCCCCAGCATTTT.

In its sample, this clone was seen many times. This rearrangement joins TRBV2 to TRBJ2-2; the D gene is possibly TRBD2 (5 bases). Per germline, CDR1 SNHLY and CDR2 FYNNEI. This CDR3 has 13 amino acids. V lost 7 bases and J 6 bases, leaving 12 bases between the germline ends. The CDR3 region has the DNA TGTGCCAGCACCTACCCAGCGGCCGGGGAGCTGTTTTTT. It specifies CASTYPAAGELFF.

The rearrangement uses TRBV7-9 and TRBJ1-4; TRBD1 matches at 9 bases. Germline CDR1 is SEHNR and CDR2 is FQNEAQ (reference sequence). Losses at the gene ends were 5 bases for V and 11 bases for J; bases not matched to a gene: 21. The CDR3 totals 18 residues. Here the CDR3 DNA reads TGTGCCAGCAGCGACTGGACCGGGACAGGGTCAACCCGTCATAAACTGTTTTTT. Translation gives CASSDWTGTGSTRHKLFF. Using reference TRBV7-9 and TRBJ1-4 for the parts outside the CDR3, the full variable domain is DTGVSQNPRHKITKRGQNVTFRCDPISEHNRLYWYRQTLGQGPEFLTYFQNEAQLEKSRLLSDRFSAERPKGSFSTLEIQRTEQGDSAMYLCASSDWTGTGSTRHKLFFGSGTQLSVL.

The genes are TRBV7-9 and TRBJ1-5; D is undetermined. The CDR3 is made up of 12 amino acids. V gave up 5 bases and J gave up 4 bases, with 6 bases separating them. Germline V CDR1 and CDR2: SEHNR, FQNEAQ (reference sequence). DNA for the CDR3: TGTGCCAGCAGCGTACTAAATCAGCCCCAGCATTTT. Translating it yields CASSVLNQPQHF.

The rearrangement uses TRBV6-4 and TRBJ2-1, with D uncertain. Germline CDR1 and CDR2: MRHNA and SNTAGT. The CDR3 totals 13 residues. Between the trimmed V and J ends, which lost 5 bases and 5 bases, there was a span of 10 bases. CDR3 DNA sequence: TGTGCCAGCAGTCCCTCAGAAAACAATGAGCAGTTCTTC. Translated, it gives CASSPSENNEQFF.